These T cell receptor beta chains were read from a single sample in a study of blood T cell repertoires in COVID-19. Assay: immunoSEQ multiplex PCR; the TCRdb copy retains only in-frame clones and omits some. The sample yields around 150,000 clones, around 82% seen once. The sequenced material came from peripheral blood. All receptors come from a woman aged 40 to 50 with COVID-19, enrolled during active disease. Both conserved end residues are part of each CDR3. The D gene is left open where the match is weak. Expanded clones get a size class; other rows say once, few or many, or leave the size out.

TRBJ2-3 NA NA TRBV10-1 CASSRRQPADTQYF TGCGCCAGCAGTCGCCGACAGCCTGCAGATACGCAGTATTTT
TRBJ2-2 NA TRBD1 TRBV11-3 CASSYGQGNTGELFF TGTGCCAGCAGCTACGGACAGGGGAACACCGGGGAGCTGTTTTTT
TRBJ1-1 NA TRBD1 TRBV28 CASSHRTGMNTEAFF TGTGCCAGCAGTCACCGGACAGGGATGAACACTGAAGCTTTCTTT
TRBJ2-2 NA NA TRBV19 CASSKQGMSTGELFF TGTGCCAGTAGTAAACAGGGAATGAGCACCGGGGAGCTGTTTTTT
TRBJ2-1 few TRBD1 TRBV18 CASSLDRGTYNEQFF TGTGCCAGCTCACTGGACAGGGGAACATACAATGAGCAGTTCTTC
TRBJ1-6 few NA TRBV4-2 CASSPEGRVNSPLHF TGTGCCAGCAGCCCCGAAGGCAGGGTGAATTCACCCCTCCACTTT
TRBJ2-1 once TRBD2 TRBV15 CATSRAGTSYNEQFF TGTGCCACCAGCAGAGCCGGGACTAGCTACAATGAGCAGTTCTTC
TRBJ2-7 NA NA TRBV2 CASSATYEQYF TGTGCCAGCAGTGCGACTTACGAGCAGTACTTC
TRBJ2-3 NA TRBD2 TRBV6-1 CASSDPLAGGVDTQYF TGTGCCAGCAGTGATCCCCTAGCGGGAGGGGTGGATACGCAGTATTTT
TRBJ1-1 NA NA TRBV3-1/TRBV3-2 CASSQVRQSAEAFF TGTGCCAGCAGCCAAGTCAGGCAGTCCGCTGAAGCTTTCTTT
TRBJ2-1 NA NA TRBV5-1 CASSLAPGNSREQFF TGCGCCAGCAGCTTGGCACCGGGAAATAGTCGTGAGCAGTTCTTC
TRBJ1-4 NA NA TRBV5-1 CASSWGGTNEKLFF TGCGCCAGCAGTTGGGGAGGGACAAATGAAAAACTGTTTTTT
TRBJ2-5 NA TRBD2 TRBV6-5 CASSYSLGGSGETQYF TGTGCCAGCAGTTACTCTTTGGGGGGGTCGGGAGAGACCCAGTACTTC
TRBJ2-3 NA TRBD1 TRBV6-6 CASSNRDREQYF TGTGCCAGCAGTAACCGGGACAGAGAGCAGTATTTT
TRBJ2-7 NA TRBD2 TRBV2 CASSQTGLAYEQYF TGTGCCAGCAGCCAGACGGGACTAGCCTACGAGCAGTACTTC
TRBJ2-1 few NA TRBV7-8 CASRTTGIREQFF TGTGCCAGCAGGACCACCGGGATCCGAGAGCAGTTCTTC
TRBJ2-7 NA NA TRBV11-2 CASSKNRDMVVYEQYF TGTGCCAGCAGCAAAAACCGGGACATGGTGGTATACGAGCAGTACTTC
TRBJ2-3 NA TRBD2 TRBV5-4 CASSQKSGRQADTQYF TGTGCCAGCAGCCAAAAAAGCGGGAGGCAGGCAGATACGCAGTATTTT
TRBJ2-7 NA NA TRBV28 CASLRSGGSEQYF TGTGCCAGCCTTCGGTCGGGTGGGAGCGAGCAGTACTTC
TRBJ2-7 NA NA TRBV24-1 CATRNRRPPYEQYF TGTGCCACCAGGAACAGGCGACCACCCTACGAGCAGTACTTC
TRBJ1-1 NA NA TRBV6-5 CASSYSRGEGTEAFF TGTGCCAGCAGTTACTCCCGGGGGGAGGGCACTGAAGCTTTCTTT
TRBJ2-1 NA NA TRBV24-1 CATSDADTYSYNEQFF TGTGCCACCAGTGATGCGGACACTTACTCCTACAATGAGCAGTTCTTC
TRBJ1-1 NA NA TRBV7-8 CASSLASSGNTEAFF TGTGCCAGCAGCTTAGCTTCTTCGGGGAACACTGAAGCTTTCTTT
TRBJ1-5 NA NA TRBV19 CASSIVGFNQPQHF TGTGCCAGTAGTATAGTGGGCTTCAATCAGCCCCAGCATTTT
TRBJ1-5 once TRBD1 TRBV7-8 CASSPGQGARQPQHF TGTGCCAGCAGCCCCGGACAGGGGGCCCGGCAGCCCCAGCATTTT
TRBJ1-6 few NA TRBV19 CASSIPGGDSPLHF TGTGCCAGTAGTATCCCGGGGGGGGATTCACCCCTCCACTTT